A single sample is the source of the 18 T cell receptor beta chains below, sequenced in a study of shared clonotypes between healthy human individuals. The method was immunoSEQ multiplex PCR; TCRdb's version includes in-frame clones alone and lacks a portion of them. The sample yields about 2.2 million clones, around 95% seen once. In the naive CD8 group, cells lacked CD45RO and were positively selected for CCR7, so terminally differentiated effector memory CD45RA+ cells were left out. The sequencing input was naive CD8+ T cells from PBMCs. The receptor source for this set is a young man in good health. Some clones in this sample may be carry-over from other donors' samples.

The chain recombines TRBV6-1 with TRBJ2-7; D remains unclear. The germline CDR1 and CDR2 sequences are MNHNS and SASEGT. The CDR3 contains 14 residues. V was pared by 7 bases and J by 1 base, with 14 bases between. CDR3 protein: CASIYQGWSYEQYF. The CDR3 bases are TGTGCCAGCATCTACCAAGGGTGGTCCTACGAGCAGTACTTC.

The chain joins TRBV5-1 to TRBJ1-4; no reliable D call. V lost 4 bases to trimming and J lost 4 bases, with 20 bases between them. The CDR3 contains 17 residues. Germline V gene data show CDR1 as SGHRS and CDR2 as YFSETQ. CDR3: CASSPSRGGRNNEKLFF. The CDR3 coding sequence is TGCGCCAGCAGCCCCAGTAGAGGTGGCAGAAATAATGAAAAACTGTTTTTT.

The rearrangement uses TRBV5-6 and TRBJ2-7; 11 positions agree with TRBD2. V lost 5 bases, J lost 3 bases, and 4 bases stayed unmatched. Germline CDR1 is SGHDT and CDR2 is YYEEEE. There are 14 residues in the CDR3. DNA for the CDR3: TGTGCCAGCAGGGACGGGACTAGCGGCTACGAGCAGTACTTC. This codes for CASRDGTSGYEQYF.

This chain joins TRBV6-5 and TRBJ1-2; 8 bases are shared with TRBD1. Germline V lookup: CDR1 MNHEY, CDR2 SVGAGI. The length of the CDR3 is 15 residues. V lost 2 bases, J lost 6 bases, and 8 bases stayed unmatched. The CDR3 loop reads CASSYPLTGEDGYTF. CDR3 DNA: TGTGCCAGCAGTTACCCATTGACAGGGGAGGATGGCTACACCTTC.

The chain uses TRBV9 and TRBJ2-2, with D uncertain. Trimming removed 3 bases from V and 4 bases from J, with 16 bases in between. This CDR3 contains 16 residues. In germline, CDR1 is SGDLS, CDR2 YYNGEE. The CDR3 DNA follows: TGTGCCAGCAGCGAGTACCGGGCCCCGAGCACCGGGGAGCTGTTTTTT. It encodes CASSEYRAPSTGELFF.

V usage is TRBV19 and J usage is TRBJ2-1; 9 positions match TRBD2. The CDR3 consists of 15 residues. Germline values: CDR1 LNHDA, CDR2 SQIVND (reference sequence). V shed 5 bases, J shed 6 bases, and the junction held 8 bases outside the gene matches. The CDR3 reads CASSSPGLAGNEQFF. The DNA of the CDR3 is TGTGCCAGTAGTTCACCGGGACTAGCTGGCAATGAGCAGTTCTTC.

Here the CDR3 DNA reads TGCGCCAGCAGCCAAGATGTGGGCAACCAAGAGACCCAGTACTTC. Translating gives CASSQDVGNQETQYF. This chain links TRBV4-1 with TRBJ2-5; no definite D call. Trimming shortened V by 0 bases and J by 0 bases, and 8 bases separated the two germline ends. The length of the CDR3 is 15 residues. Germline assignment: CDR1 MGHRA and CDR2 YSYEKL.

V and J are TRBV10-3 and TRBJ1-2; D uncertain. This CDR3 spans 13 amino acids. V dropped 6 bases and J dropped 2 bases, with 10 bases sitting between them. Germline CDR1 and CDR2: ENHRY and SYGVKD. The CDR3 sequence: CAIRRTENYGYTF. The CDR3 coding sequence is TGTGCCATCAGGAGGACGGAGAACTATGGCTACACCTTC.

This clone was found once. The CDR3 spells CASSLAPPFRSGQQETQYF. Here the CDR3 DNA reads TGTGCCAGCAGCTTAGCGCCCCCTTTTCGCTCAGGACAGCAAGAGACCCAGTACTTC. This chain connects TRBV7-6 to TRBJ2-5; D might be TRBD1 (6 bases). CDR3 length: 19 residues. Trimming pared 0 bases from V and 2 bases from J, leaving 22 bases between. The germline V gene encodes CDR1 SGHVS and CDR2 FNYEAQ.

The V and J genes are TRBV28 and TRBJ2-5; possible D gene TRBD2, 6 bases. Trimming removed 9 bases at V and 1 base at J, with 18 bases between. The CDR3 has 15 residues. Germline CDR1 reads MDHEN; CDR2 reads SYDVKM. In DNA, the CDR3 is TGTGCCAGTATAAGCGGGTCTCGTCCCCAAGAGACCCAGTACTTC. Translated: CASISGSRPQETQYF.

J is TRBJ2-3 and V is TRBV19; D possibly corresponds to TRBD1 (5 bases). Germline loops: CDR1 LNHDA, CDR2 SQIVND (reference sequence). This CDR3 spans 14 amino acids. V lost 4 bases and J 5 bases, leaving 13 bases between the germline ends. Here the CDR3 reads CASSNAVGVDTQYF. The DNA of the CDR3 is TGTGCCAGTAGTAACGCCGTAGGGGTAGATACGCAGTATTTT. The complete variable domain, with remaining parts taken from reference TRBV19 and TRBJ2-3, reads DGGITQSPKYLFRKEGQNVTLSCEQNLNHDAMYWYRQDPGQGLRLIYYSQIVNDFQKGDIAEGYSVSREKKESFPLTVTSAQKNPTAFYLCASSNAVGVDTQYFGPGTRLTVL.

The chain recombines TRBV30 with TRBJ1-5; D is possibly TRBD1 (5 bases). Trimming pared 1 base from V and 3 bases from J, leaving 10 bases between. The CDR3 has 14 residues. CDR1 is GTSNPN, CDR2 SVGIG, per germline (reference sequence). The CDR3 DNA follows: TGTGCCTGGAGTGGGGACGGCAACAATCAGCCCCAGCATTTT. It specifies CAWSGDGNNQPQHF.

V and J are TRBV28 and TRBJ2-5; no definite D call. Trimming removed 6 bases at V and 3 bases at J, with 14 bases between. Germline V lookup: CDR1 MDHEN, CDR2 SYDVKM. This CDR3 has 14 amino acids. The CDR3 sequence is CASSPPDGKETQYF. The CDR3 coding sequence is TGTGCCAGCAGCCCTCCGGACGGCAAAGAGACCCAGTACTTC.

V is TRBV5-1 and J is TRBJ1-1; no clear D. Germline V gene sequence: CDR1 SGHRS, CDR2 YFSETQ. Trimming took off 3 bases at V and 1 base at J, with 13 bases between the two ends. The CDR3 length is 15 residues. The CDR3 bases are TGCGCCAGCAGCTGGGTTGGGCAGACGAACACTGAAGCTTTCTTT. It codes for CASSWVGQTNTEAFF.

This chain joins TRBV27 and TRBJ2-1; TRBD2 might be the D (6 bases). The CDR3 totals 15 residues. The V and J ends lost 2 bases and 12 bases respectively, with 20 bases between them. Per germline, CDR1 MNHEY and CDR2 SMNVEV (reference sequence). In nucleotides, the CDR3 is TGTGCCAGCAGTTTACTCGCCGGGACTCCTAGCGCGCAGTTCTTC. The encoded protein is CASSLLAGTPSAQFF.

V and J are TRBV2 and TRBJ1-5; 7 bases align to TRBD1. Germline V gene lookup returns CDR1 SNHLY and CDR2 FYNNEI. The V and J ends lost 7 bases and 4 bases, in that order; junction bases with no gene match: 7. This CDR3 comprises 14 residues. CDR3 DNA sequence: TGTGCCAGCATGAGCAGGGGGAGTAATCAGCCCCAGCATTTT. This translates into CASMSRGSNQPQHF.

This chain uses TRBV10-3 with TRBJ2-2; the match to TRBD1 covers 9 bases. The junction had 8 bases not matched to a gene; V was cut back by 10 bases and J by 8 bases. The CDR3 runs to 13 residues. The germline gives CDR1 ENHRY, CDR2 SYGVKD. The CDR3 sequence is CATTGQGGGELFF. CDR3 DNA: TGTGCCACGACGGGACAGGGAGGTGGGGAGCTGTTTTTT.

J is TRBJ2-7 and V is TRBV6-5; a possible D gene is TRBD1 (6 bases). V was shortened by 2 bases and J by 6 bases, with 14 bases between the two germline ends. Germline lookup yields CDR1 MNHEY and CDR2 SVGAGI. The CDR3 is 14 amino acids. Here the CDR3 reads CASSYGNRVSEQYF. The CDR3 bases are TGTGCCAGCAGTTACGGTAACAGGGTTAGCGAGCAGTACTTC.